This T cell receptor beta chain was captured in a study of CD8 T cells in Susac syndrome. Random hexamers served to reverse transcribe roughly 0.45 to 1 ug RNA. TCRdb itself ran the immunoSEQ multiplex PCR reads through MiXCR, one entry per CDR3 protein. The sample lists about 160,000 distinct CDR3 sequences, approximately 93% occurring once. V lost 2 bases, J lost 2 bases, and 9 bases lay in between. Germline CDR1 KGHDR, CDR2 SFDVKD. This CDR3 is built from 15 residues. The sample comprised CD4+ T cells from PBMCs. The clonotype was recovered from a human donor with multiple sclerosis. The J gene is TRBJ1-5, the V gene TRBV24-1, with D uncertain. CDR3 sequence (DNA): TGTGCCACCAGTGATTCCAGGAGTGGCAATCAGCCCCAGCATTTT. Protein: CATSDSRSGNQPQHF.